This T cell receptor (beta chain) was identified in a study of regulatory T cells in long-lasting Graves disease. Overall study findings and caveats: Persistent disease samples used TRBV28, TRBJ1-2 and TRBJ2-5 preferentially. Analyses excluded thyroid tissue, covering peripheral blood alone.

The V gene lost 1 base and the J gene lost 9 bases, with 7 bases spanning the gap. The CDR3 length is 12 residues. Germline loops: CDR1 SGHKS, CDR2 YYEKEE (reference sequence). This clonotype has more than one count but fewer than ten. Its antigen is not known. Time point reported: newly diagnosed GD, antithyroid drugs for less than 3 months. The TCR library was prepared using RNA isolated from PBMCs. Arm-PCR with iRepertoire HTBI primers amplified the CDR3 regions for these TCR beta libraries. TCRdb fed the multiplex PCR reads into MiXCR, producing one record per CDR3 protein. This table holds 550,000 to 650,000 distinct CDR3 sequences, 16% found once. These data were also filed under a second study, of T cells in Graves' hyperthyroidism and ophthalmopathy.

The sequence was obtained from a man younger than 35 with Graves disease. Sequenced material: peripheral blood mononuclear cells (PBMCs), taken at new diagnosis, from a patient treated with antithyroid drugs. The V gene is TRBV5-5, the J gene TRBJ2-2; D call uncertain. The CDR3 DNA reads TGTGCCAGCAGCTTGTATGGTCGGGAGCTGTTTTTT. Protein product: CASSLYGRELFF.